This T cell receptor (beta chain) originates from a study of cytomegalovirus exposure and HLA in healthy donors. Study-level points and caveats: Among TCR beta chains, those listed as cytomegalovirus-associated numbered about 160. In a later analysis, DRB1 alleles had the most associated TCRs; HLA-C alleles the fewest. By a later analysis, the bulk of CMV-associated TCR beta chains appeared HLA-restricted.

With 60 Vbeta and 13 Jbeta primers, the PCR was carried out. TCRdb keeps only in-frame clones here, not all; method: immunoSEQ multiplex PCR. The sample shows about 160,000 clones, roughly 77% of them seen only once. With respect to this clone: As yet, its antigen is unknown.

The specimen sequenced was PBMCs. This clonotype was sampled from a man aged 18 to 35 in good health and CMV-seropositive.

For the CDR3, the DNA is TGCAGCGTTGGCTCTAAGGGGGAGCTGTTTTTT. Amino acid sequence: CSVGSKGELFF. The chain couples TRBV29-1 to TRBJ2-2, with D hard to call. V lost 4 bases and J lost 8, with 8 bases in between. Germline V CDR1 and CDR2: SQVTM, ANQGSEA. This CDR3 is 11 amino acids long.